These 25 T cell receptor beta chains share one sample of origin, sequenced in a study of blood T cell repertoires in COVID-19. Assay: immunoSEQ multiplex PCR; the TCRdb copy retains only in-frame clones and omits some. The table has more than 70,000 clones, 75% to 90% seen once. Sequenced: peripheral blood. These receptors were obtained from an elderly man with active or convalescent COVID-19.

J is TRBJ2-1 and V is TRBV4-3; 10 nucleotides agree with TRBD2. The CDR3 has 16 residues. With V trimmed by 2 bases and J by 2 bases, 3 bases remained unmatched. CDR1 LGHNA and CDR2 YSLEER come from the germline V gene. CDR3 nucleotide sequence: TGCGCCAGCAGCCAACGACTAGCGGGTCCCTACAATGAGCAGTTCTTC. This codes for CASSQRLAGPYNEQFF.

The CDR3 protein is CASSMRTSEQFF. Here the CDR3 DNA reads TGTGCCAGCAGCATGAGGACTAGTGAGCAGTTCTTC. V and J are TRBV11-2 and TRBJ2-1, with 7 bases fitting TRBD2. The CDR3 length is 12 residues. V dropped 5 bases and J dropped 9; count of bases not matched to a gene: 4. Germline V CDR1 and CDR2: SGHAT, FQNNGV.

The rearrangement links TRBV6-2 or TRBV6-3 to TRBJ2-2, with 7 bases identical to TRBD2. The CDR3 is 15 residues long. The germline V gene has CDR1 MNHEY and CDR2 SVGEGT. Trimming at V came to 6 bases and at J to 5 bases, leaving 9 bases not matched to a gene. The CDR3 coding sequence is TGTGCCAGCAGCTTGACTAGCTGGTTGACCGGGGAGCTGTTTTTT. It codes for CASSLTSWLTGELFF.

The gene calls are TRBV3-1 (or the pseudogene TRBV3-2) and TRBJ2-7; a weak D match, TRBD1 (7 bases). The germline V gene has CDR1 LGHDT and CDR2 YNNKEL (reference sequence). The CDR3 runs to 15 residues. Trimming took 5 bases from V and 5 from J, leaving 19 bases between them. Here the CDR3 DNA reads TGTGCCAGCAGCGCAAGGGGTACAGGGGAGGACGAGCAGTACTTC. This translates into CASSARGTGEDEQYF.

The rearrangement links TRBV29-1 to TRBJ1-5, with a tentative D call TRBD1 (5 bases). Trimming took off 4 bases at V and 1 base at J, with 8 bases between the two ends. Germline assignment: CDR1 SQVTM and CDR2 ANQGSEA. This CDR3 region has 13 residues. The CDR3 reads CSVVPGSNQPQHF. In nucleotides, the CDR3 is TGCAGCGTTGTCCCAGGGAGCAATCAGCCCCAGCATTTT.

The rearrangement joins TRBV27 to TRBJ2-3; TRBD2 matches 8 bases. The CDR3 consists of 14 residues. The germline V gene has CDR1 MNHEY and CDR2 SMNVEV (reference sequence). Trimming removed 6 bases from V and 3 bases from J; junction bases left unmatched: 5. CDR3 DNA: TGTGCCAGCAGGACGAGCGGGAGTACAGATACGCAGTATTTT. It yields the protein CASRTSGSTDTQYF.

This clone was detected a few times. This chain uses TRBV6-5 with TRBJ2-7, with 12 positions matching TRBD2. The germline V gene encodes CDR1 MNHEY and CDR2 SVGAGI. This CDR3 has 15 amino acids. J lost 3 bases, V lost 4 bases, and 4 bases had no gene match. The CDR3: CASSSLAGGYYEQYF. In nucleotides, the CDR3 is TGTGCCAGCAGTTCACTAGCGGGAGGCTACTACGAGCAGTACTTC.

The rearrangement links TRBV29-1 to TRBJ2-1; TRBD2 matches 10 bases. The germline V gene encodes CDR1 SQVTM and CDR2 ANQGSEA. There are 12 residues in the CDR3. Trimming at V came to 6 bases and at J to 7 bases, leaving 3 bases not matched to a gene. Written as DNA, the CDR3 is TGCAGCGTGGGTAGCGGGAGGAATGAGCAGTTCTTC. Its translation is CSVGSGRNEQFF.

V gene TRBV2 combines with J gene TRBJ1-2, with TRBD1 as a possible D gene (5 bases). The V gene's germline CDR1 is SNHLY and CDR2 FYNNEI. V shed 3 bases and J shed 8 bases, with 10 bases lying between them. This CDR3 comprises 12 residues. The CDR3 here is CASSERRGGYTF. CDR3 nucleotides: TGTGCCAGCAGTGAGAGAAGGGGCGGCTACACCTTC.

This clone was counted only a few times. The chain is built from TRBV4-2 and TRBJ1-1; unclear D gene. CDR1 LGHNA and CDR2 YNFKEQ come from the germline V gene. Trimming shortened V by 0 bases and J by 1 base, and 12 bases separated the two germline ends. The CDR3 runs 16 residues. CDR3 nucleotide sequence: TGTGCCAGCAGCCAAGAGAGGGTCATAACGAACACTGAAGCTTTCTTT. Translating it yields CASSQERVITNTEAFF.

V and J are TRBV10-3 and TRBJ2-1; 7 bases are a match to TRBD2. The V and J ends lost 3 bases and 8 bases, in that order; junction bases with no gene match: 10. Germline CDR1 ENHRY, CDR2 SYGVKD. The length of the CDR3 is 15 residues. CDR3 sequence reads: CAISDMSAGDDEQFF. DNA for the CDR3: TGTGCCATCAGTGACATGTCGGCGGGGGACGATGAGCAGTTCTTC.

The V gene is TRBV10-3, the J gene TRBJ2-1, with 11 bases fitting TRBD2. The CDR3 has 14 residues. V dropped 10 bases and J dropped 12; count of bases not matched to a gene: 14. Germline V CDR1 and CDR2: ENHRY, SYGVKD. The CDR3 sequence: CATGTSGPETGQFF. CDR3 DNA sequence: TGTGCCACCGGGACTAGCGGCCCAGAAACCGGGCAGTTCTTC.

V usage is TRBV19 and J usage is TRBJ1-5; possible D gene TRBD1, 6 bases. Per the germline V gene, CDR1 is LNHDA and CDR2 is SQIVND (reference sequence). The CDR3 is made up of 21 amino acids. V lost 3 bases, J lost 5 bases, and 32 bases lay in between. CDR3 nucleotides: TGTGCCAGTAGTATTGCGCGGGATTTTAAGGTGGGGGGGCGCGGGGATCAGCCCCAGCATTTT. As protein: CASSIARDFKVGGRGDQPQHF.

V gene TRBV2 combines with J gene TRBJ2-2, with TRBD1 as a possible D gene (6 bases). The CDR3 is 14 residues long. V lost 4 bases and J lost 4, with 10 bases in between. Per the germline V gene, CDR1 is SNHLY and CDR2 is FYNNEI. Here the CDR3 reads CASSAQQGTGELFF. The CDR3 nucleotides read TGTGCCAGCAGTGCCCAACAGGGCACCGGGGAGCTGTTTTTT.

The V call is TRBV6-5, the J call TRBJ1-5; D is perhaps TRBD1 (5 bases). V dropped 8 bases and J dropped 6 bases, with 11 bases sitting between them. From germline, CDR1 is MNHEY and CDR2 SVGAGI. This CDR3 contains 12 residues. This chain's CDR3 is CASWQGGQPQHF. For the CDR3, the DNA is TGTGCCAGCTGGCAGGGCGGTCAGCCCCAGCATTTT.

This rearrangement joins TRBV15 to TRBJ2-7, with 7 bases identical to TRBD1. The germline V gene encodes CDR1 LNHNV and CDR2 YYDKDF (reference sequence). The CDR3 has 14 residues. V lost 5 bases, J lost 3 bases, and 7 bases stayed unmatched. CDR3: CATSHRDSSYEQYF. The CDR3 nucleotides read TGTGCCACCAGCCACCGGGACAGCAGCTACGAGCAGTACTTC.

V gene TRBV19 combines with J gene TRBJ1-1; 9 bases line up with TRBD1. CDR1 and CDR2 (germline): LNHDA, SQIVND (reference sequence). This CDR3 region has 13 residues. Trimming at V came to 9 bases and at J to 4 bases, leaving 6 bases not matched to a gene. In nucleotides, the CDR3 is TGTGCCAGCCGGACAGGGGAAGGCACTGAAGCTTTCTTT. It codes for CASRTGEGTEAFF.

The genes are TRBV15 and TRBJ2-1; 10 nucleotides line up with TRBD2. Germline-derived CDR1 and CDR2 are LNHNV and YYDKDF (reference sequence). The CDR3 contains 14 residues. The ends lost 1 base at V and 6 bases at J; junction bases unmatched: 0. CDR3 in DNA: TGTGCCACCAGCAGAGGGACTAGCGGCAATGAGCAGTTCTTC. Its protein is CATSRGTSGNEQFF.

The V gene is TRBV14, the J gene TRBJ1-5, with D possibly TRBD1 on 6 matching bases. V was clipped by 4 bases and J by 3 bases, with 7 bases between them. In germline, CDR1 is SGHDN, CDR2 FVKESK. The CDR3 has 13 residues. The CDR3 loop reads CASSRGPNQPQHF. The CDR3 region has the DNA TGTGCCAGCAGCCGGGGGCCCAATCAGCCCCAGCATTTT. Complete variable domain (other parts from reference TRBV14 and TRBJ1-5): EAGVTQFPSHSVIEKGQTVTLRCDPISGHDNLYWYRRVMGKEIKFLLHFVKESKQDESGMPNNRFLAERTGGTYSTLKVQPAELEDSGVYFCASSRGPNQPQHFGDGTRLSIL.

This clone was counted once. The CDR3 here is CASSQAGINTEAFF. CDR3 DNA sequence: TGTGCCAGCAGCCAAGCAGGGATTAACACTGAAGCTTTCTTT. The rearrangement links TRBV3-1 (or the pseudogene TRBV3-2) to TRBJ1-1; D perhaps matches TRBD1 (5 bases). This CDR3 region has 14 residues. Germline V lookup: CDR1 LGHDT, CDR2 YNNKEL (reference sequence). Trimming shortened V by 1 base and J by 2 bases, and 8 bases separated the two germline ends.

This clone was seen a single time. V gene TRBV28 combines with J gene TRBJ1-2; 10 nucleotides align to TRBD1. Germline CDR1 is MDHEN and CDR2 is SYDVKM. This CDR3 is built from 14 residues. Unmatched junction bases numbered 4, after V lost 6 bases and J lost 3 bases. CDR3 residues: CASSRTGGHYGYTF. CDR3 nucleotide sequence: TGTGCCAGCAGCCGGACAGGGGGGCACTATGGCTACACCTTC.

V gene TRBV9 combines with J gene TRBJ1-6; the match to TRBD1 covers 8 bases. The CDR3 loop spans 15 amino acids. Germline V lookup: CDR1 SGDLS, CDR2 YYNGEE. The ends lost 6 bases at V and 9 bases at J; junction bases unmatched: 11. CDR3 sequence (DNA): TGTGCCAGCACCACCTCAGGGGGCGCGGGTTCACCCCTCCACTTT. Translation gives CASTTSGGAGSPLHF.

This chain uses TRBV4-1 with TRBJ1-1, with D tentatively TRBD1 (5 bases). V was shortened by 0 bases and J by 2 bases, with 10 bases between the two germline ends. CDR1 is MGHRA and CDR2 is YSYEKL in the germline V gene. This CDR3 is built from 15 residues. The CDR3: CASSQDGQGNTEAFF. The CDR3, as DNA: TGCGCCAGCAGCCAAGATGGGCAGGGCAACACTGAAGCTTTCTTT.

The chain uses TRBV6-6 and TRBJ2-7, with D unclear. Germline V gives CDR1 MNHNY, CDR2 SVGAGI (reference sequence). The V gene lost 8 bases and the J gene lost 2 bases, with 10 bases spanning the gap. CDR3 size: 12 residues. The CDR3 here is CASSPVAYEQYF. CDR3 DNA: TGTGCCAGCTCGCCGGTGGCCTACGAGCAGTACTTC.

The rearrangement joins TRBV9 to TRBJ1-1; D possibly corresponds to TRBD1 (6 bases). V was trimmed by 0 bases and J by 5 bases, leaving 8 bases between them. This CDR3 is 13 amino acids long. Germline V gene data show CDR1 as SGDLS and CDR2 as YYNGEE. The CDR3 DNA reads TGTGCCAGCAGCGTAGAGGGGGAAACTGAAGCTTTCTTT. It yields the protein CASSVEGETEAFF.